These 29 T cell receptor beta chains came from one sample sequenced in a study of OX40 agonist ivuxolimab in advanced cancers. TCRdb's copy holds only in-frame clones and misses some; the assay was immunoSEQ multiplex PCR. Here the sample spans around 65,000 clones, roughly nine tenths being singletons. The material was CD4+ or CD8+ T cells sorted from blood, obtained in a trial of the OX40 agonist ivuxolimab. These receptor sequences come from an adult with an advanced solid tumor such as melanoma, head and neck, liver or kidney cancer.

In its sample, this clone was seen once. CDR3 DNA: TGCGCCAGCAGCCAACTATCGGCTAGCAGCACAGATACGCAGTATTTT. Residues: CASSQLSASSTDTQYF. This chain uses TRBV4-3 with TRBJ2-3; TRBD2 is a possible D gene (5 bases). Per the germline V gene, CDR1 is LGHNA and CDR2 is YSLEER. The CDR3 spans 16 residues. The V and J ends lost 2 bases and 0 bases respectively, with 12 bases between them.

As to this clone: Other DNA sequences in this specimen translate into the identical CDR3. The J gene is TRBJ2-6, the V gene TRBV11-2, with D perhaps TRBD2 (6 bases). The V end was cut by 0 bases, the J end by 0 bases, with 6 bases between. Germline CDR1 SGHAT, CDR2 FQNNGV. This CDR3 spans 16 amino acids. The CDR3 loop reads CASSLEGGSGANVLTF. In DNA, the CDR3 is TGTGCCAGCAGCTTAGAGGGAGGCTCTGGGGCCAACGTCCTGACTTTC.

This rearrangement joins TRBV4-2 to TRBJ2-7, with 9 bases matching TRBD2. Germline CDR1 LGHNA, CDR2 YNFKEQ. The CDR3 has 16 amino acids. Unmatched junction bases numbered 5, after V lost 1 base and J lost 1 base. Here the CDR3 reads CASSQGHSGGSYEQYF. CDR3 coding DNA: TGTGCCAGCAGCCAAGGCCACAGCGGGGGGTCCTACGAGCAGTACTTC.

The chain joins TRBV11-2 to TRBJ1-1; D perhaps matches TRBD1 (6 bases). This CDR3 is built from 14 residues. Germline V gene data show CDR1 as SGHAT and CDR2 as FQNNGV. V lost 0 bases, J lost 4 bases, and 9 bases lay in between. The CDR3 nucleotides read TGTGCCAGCAGCTTAGAAGGGGGGTCCACTGAAGCTTTCTTT. It is translated as CASSLEGGSTEAFF. Full variable domain (outside the CDR3, taken from reference TRBV11-2 and TRBJ1-1): EAGVAQSPRYKIIEKRQSVAFWCNPISGHATLYWYQQILGQGPKLLIQFQNNGVVDDSQLPKDRFSAERLKGVDSTLKIQPAKLEDSAVYLCASSLEGGSTEAFFGQGTRLTVV.

The V gene is TRBV10-2, the J gene TRBJ1-5; no reliable D call. Trimming removed 2 bases from V and 5 bases from J, with 10 bases in between. CDR1 is WSHSY, CDR2 SAAADI, per germline. The length of the CDR3 is 14 residues. CDR3 protein: CASSEAGEDQPQHF. The DNA for the CDR3 is TGCGCCAGCAGTGAGGCAGGCGAAGATCAGCCCCAGCATTTT.

V usage is TRBV7-3 and J usage is TRBJ2-1, with 7 positions matching TRBD2. Germline CDR1 is SGHTA and CDR2 is FQGTGA. J lost 7 bases, V lost 7 bases, and 10 bases had no gene match. CDR3 length equals 14 residues. In DNA, the CDR3 is TGTGCCAGCACCCTCAAGGCGGGGGTTAATGAGCAGTTCTTC. Translated: CASTLKAGVNEQFF.

The V call is TRBV30, the J call TRBJ1-6; TRBD1 aligns across 7 bases. V shed 1 base and J 7 bases; nucleotides not matched to a gene: 7. The CDR3 loop spans 15 amino acids. Germline V gene data show CDR1 as GTSNPN and CDR2 as SVGIG (reference sequence). The CDR3 DNA is TGTGCCTGGAGTGGGGACAGTCGAGGGAATTCACCCCTCCACTTT. Translating it yields CAWSGDSRGNSPLHF.

This chain joins TRBV6-1 and TRBJ2-7; 7 nucleotides align to TRBD2. In germline, CDR1 is MNHNS, CDR2 SASEGT. V lost 8 bases, J lost 2 bases, and 6 bases stayed unmatched. CDR3 length: 13 residues. The CDR3 sequence is CASAGTTAYEQYF. The CDR3 region has the DNA TGTGCCAGCGCCGGGACTACCGCCTACGAGCAGTACTTC.

The genes are TRBV7-3 and TRBJ2-1; D may be TRBD1 (6 bases). V was shortened by 5 bases and J by 2 bases, with 16 bases between the two germline ends. Germline-derived CDR1 and CDR2 are SGHTA and FQGTGA. This CDR3 is 16 amino acids long. The chain's CDR3 is CASSPHQAGAYNEQFF. In DNA form, the CDR3 reads TGTGCCAGCAGCCCTCACCAGGCAGGGGCCTACAATGAGCAGTTCTTC.

This rearrangement joins TRBV6-6 to TRBJ1-1; D gene unclear. Trimming cost V 5 bases and J 1 base, with 11 bases left between them. Looked up from germline, CDR1 is MNHNY and CDR2 is SVGAGI (reference sequence). CDR3 size: 14 residues. This CDR3 is CASSDLRANTEAFF. The CDR3 DNA reads as TGTGCCAGCAGTGACCTGAGGGCGAACACTGAAGCTTTCTTT.

V usage is TRBV6-5 and J usage is TRBJ2-7; TRBD2 matches 8 bases. CDR1 and CDR2 (germline): MNHEY, SVGAGI. This CDR3 has 13 amino acids. After removal of 6 bases from V and 4 bases from J, the junction contained 5 bases not matched to a gene. The CDR3 bases are TGTGCCAGCAGAACTAGCGGTGGGTACGAGCAGTACTTC. Its translation: CASRTSGGYEQYF.

This chain uses TRBV6-1 with TRBJ2-7; perhaps TRBD1 as D (5 bases). CDR3 size: 13 residues. V dropped 6 bases and J dropped 3 bases, with 12 bases sitting between them. CDR1 MNHNS and CDR2 SASEGT come from the germline V gene. The CDR3 sequence is CASSLGQHYEQYF. Here the CDR3 DNA reads TGTGCCAGCAGCCTGGGGCAACACTACGAGCAGTACTTC.

V is TRBV5-6 and J is TRBJ1-1; a weak D match, TRBD1 (5 bases). The CDR3 totals 17 residues. Germline V CDR1 and CDR2: SGHDT, YYEEEE. The V and J ends lost 2 bases and 1 base respectively, with 18 bases between them. The CDR3 region is CASSFLGDLRSNTEAFF. The CDR3 nucleotides are TGTGCCAGCAGCTTCTTGGGGGACCTCCGATCGAACACTGAAGCTTTCTTT. Full variable domain (rest looked up from reference TRBV5-6 and TRBJ1-1): DAGVTQSPTHLIKTRGQQVTLRCSPKSGHDTVSWYQQALGQGPQFIFQYYEEEERQRGNFPDRFSGHQFPNYSSELNVNALLLGDSALYLCASSFLGDLRSNTEAFFGQGTRLTVV.

The J gene is TRBJ1-4, the V gene TRBV4-2; D gene uncertain. CDR3 length equals 12 residues. Per the germline V gene, CDR1 is LGHNA and CDR2 is YNFKEQ. V lost 1 base, J lost 11 bases, and 8 bases lay in between. Here the CDR3 DNA reads TGTGCCAGCAGCCAAGGAAATGCGAAACTGTTTTTT. Protein product: CASSQGNAKLFF.

V gene TRBV6-4 combines with J gene TRBJ1-1, with D perhaps TRBD1 (5 bases). Germline loops: CDR1 MRHNA, CDR2 SNTAGT. The CDR3 contains 15 residues. V lost 0 bases and J 0 bases, leaving 8 bases between the germline ends. CDR3 sequence: CASSDSRGVNTEAFF. CDR3 in DNA: TGTGCCAGCAGTGACTCTCGGGGCGTGAACACTGAAGCTTTCTTT.

This sequence joins TRBV19 and TRBJ2-2; either TRBD1 or TRBD2 may fit D (5 bases each). The CDR3 covers 15 residues. Germline values: CDR1 LNHDA, CDR2 SQIVND (reference sequence). Trimming took 6 bases from V and 5 from J, leaving 16 bases between them. CDR3 nucleotide sequence: TGTGCCAGTAGCCCCACTTTGTGGGGGACCGGGGAGCTGTTTTTT. Its translation is CASSPTLWGTGELFF.

The V call is TRBV4-1, the J call TRBJ2-7; the match to TRBD1 covers 7 bases. Germline V gene data show CDR1 as MGHRA and CDR2 as YSYEKL. The CDR3 covers 18 residues. Germline trimming cut 3 bases from V and 4 bases from J; bases unmatched to any gene: 18. The CDR3 reads CASSHTRARGRETYEQYF. The DNA for the CDR3 is TGCGCCAGCAGCCACACTCGGGCTAGGGGGCGCGAGACTTACGAGCAGTACTTC.

The gene calls are TRBV10-2 and TRBJ1-6; D is undetermined. The CDR3 consists of 14 residues. Trimming took off 2 bases at V and 14 bases at J, with 16 bases between the two ends. CDR1 is WSHSY, CDR2 SAAADI, per germline. The CDR3 bases are TGCGCCAGCAGTGAGACGGGAAGAGCTTCGACCCTCCACTTT. Translated, it gives CASSETGRASTLHF.

CDR3 coding DNA: TGCGCCAGCAGCCAGACTTCCGGGGGGGAGAAAGCTTTCTTT. It specifies CASSQTSGGEKAFF. The chain has TRBV4-1 and TRBJ1-1; the D gene is possibly TRBD1 (5 bases). Germline V gene data show CDR1 as MGHRA and CDR2 as YSYEKL. Trimming shortened V by 3 bases and J by 9 bases, and 17 bases separated the two germline ends. This CDR3 is 14 amino acids long.

The chain joins TRBV5-5 to TRBJ2-7, with 10 bases identical to TRBD2. Per germline, CDR1 SGHKS and CDR2 YYEKEE (reference sequence). The V and J ends lost 7 bases and 4 bases, in that order; junction bases with no gene match: 8. The CDR3 covers 14 residues. The CDR3 protein is CASPTAGGEYEQYF. CDR3 DNA sequence: TGTGCCAGCCCGACAGCGGGAGGGGAATACGAGCAGTACTTC.

This rearrangement joins TRBV5-1 to TRBJ2-2; D might be TRBD1 (5 bases). This CDR3 contains 14 residues. The V end lost 4 bases, the J end lost 1 base, and 8 bases lay between the germline ends. Looked up from germline, CDR1 is SGHRS and CDR2 is YFSETQ. Here the CDR3 DNA reads TGCGCCAGCAGCACCGGACAGAACACCGGGGAGCTGTTTTTT. This codes for CASSTGQNTGELFF. Variable domain in full (rest from reference TRBV5-1 and TRBJ2-2): KAGVTQTPRYLIKTRGQQVTLSCSPISGHRSVSWYQQTPGQGLQFLFEYFSETQRNKGNFPGRFSGRQFSNSRSEMNVSTLELGDSALYLCASSTGQNTGELFFGEGSRLTVL.

The genes are TRBV7-3 and TRBJ2-2, with 8 bases that match TRBD1. This CDR3 is 13 amino acids long. V dropped 9 bases and J dropped 1; count of bases not matched to a gene: 1. CDR1 is SGHTA, CDR2 FQGTGA, per germline. The CDR3 bases are TGTGCCAGTGGACAGGGGAACACCGGGGAGCTGTTTTTT. It codes for CASGQGNTGELFF.

V is TRBV18 and J is TRBJ2-1; 10 bases map to TRBD2. CDR1 KGHSH and CDR2 LQKENI come from the germline V gene. The length of the CDR3 is 17 residues. Trimming at V came to 0 bases and at J to 8 bases, leaving 10 bases not matched to a gene. Here the CDR3 DNA reads TGTGCCAGCTCACCACCCTCTCCAGCGGGAGGGAGAGATGAGCAGTTCTTC. It encodes CASSPPSPAGGRDEQFF.

This clone has only one observation. J is TRBJ2-1 and V is TRBV7-3; tentative D call: TRBD1 (5 bases). V was cut by 3 bases and J by 4 bases, with 10 bases left in between. The CDR3 runs 14 residues. CDR1 is SGHTA and CDR2 is FQGTGA in the germline V gene. CDR3 protein: CASSLGPAYNEQFF. The CDR3 nucleotides are TGTGCCAGCAGCTTGGGGCCAGCTTACAATGAGCAGTTCTTC.

The genes are TRBV19 and TRBJ2-3; D assignment may be TRBD1 or TRBD2 (6 bases each). Germline values: CDR1 LNHDA, CDR2 SQIVND (reference sequence). The CDR3 consists of 14 residues. The germline V and J ends were trimmed by 8 bases and 5 bases, with 17 bases remaining between them. As DNA, the CDR3 is TGTGCCAGTTCCCATGGGGGGCAGGGAGATACGCAGTATTTT. Translated: CASSHGGQGDTQYF. Filled out from reference TRBV19 and TRBJ2-3, the complete variable domain reads DGGITQSPKYLFRKEGQNVTLSCEQNLNHDAMYWYRQDPGQGLRLIYYSQIVNDFQKGDIAEGYSVSREKKESFPLTVTSAQKNPTAFYLCASSHGGQGDTQYFGPGTRLTVL.

The chain recombines TRBV7-3 with TRBJ1-1; the D is unclear. This CDR3 region has 13 residues. Looked up from germline, CDR1 is SGHTA and CDR2 is FQGTGA. V dropped 3 bases and J dropped 1 base, with 6 bases sitting between them. CDR3 coding DNA: TGTGCCAGCAGCTTCGACCAGAACACTGAAGCTTTCTTT. Its protein product is CASSFDQNTEAFF. Full variable domain (missing parts from reference TRBV7-3 and TRBJ1-1): GAGVSQTPSNKVTEKGKYVELRCDPISGHTALYWYRQSLGQGPEFLIYFQGTGAADDSGLPNDRFFAVRPEGSVSTLKIQRTERGDSAVYLCASSFDQNTEAFFGQGTRLTVV.

The chain recombines TRBV4-1 with TRBJ2-5; D tentatively fits TRBD1 or TRBD2 (6 bases each). The CDR3 spans 15 residues. Germline loops: CDR1 MGHRA, CDR2 YSYEKL. The V end lost 1 base, the J end lost 4 bases, and 13 bases lay between the germline ends. The CDR3, as DNA: TGCGCCAGCAGCCAAGGGAGGGGGACTGGAGAGACCCAGTACTTC. Encoded protein: CASSQGRGTGETQYF.

The chain joins TRBV30 to TRBJ2-1; 9 nucleotides line up with TRBD2. The length of the CDR3 is 13 residues. Germline trimming cut 1 base from V and 5 bases from J; bases unmatched to any gene: 0. Germline CDR1 and CDR2: GTSNPN and SVGIG (reference sequence). The CDR3, as DNA: TGTGCCTGGAGTGGACTAGCGGACAATGAGCAGTTCTTC. The encoded protein is CAWSGLADNEQFF.

The chain uses TRBV10-2 and TRBJ2-3, with 14 nucleotides matching TRBD2. The CDR3 has 16 residues. Germline V lookup: CDR1 WSHSY, CDR2 SAAADI. The V and J ends lost 3 bases and 7 bases, in that order; junction bases with no gene match: 6. CDR3: CASSEGTSGSANTQYF. CDR3 in DNA: TGCGCCAGCAGTGAAGGGACTAGCGGGAGTGCAAATACGCAGTATTTT.